Presented here are 5 T cell receptor beta chains from one specimen sequenced in a study of cytomegalovirus exposure and HLA in healthy donors. Clones were read by immunoSEQ multiplex PCR, and TCRdb kept only the in-frame ones, dropping some. The sample has about 160,000 clones; 86% are singletons. The sample was PBMCs. The receptors were sampled from a woman younger than 45 in good health and CMV-seronegative.

The chain uses TRBV6-6 and TRBJ2-1; D might be TRBD1 (5 bases). Trimming took off 0 bases at V and 6 bases at J, with 12 bases between the two ends. Germline values: CDR1 MNHNY, CDR2 SVGAGI (reference sequence). CDR3 length equals 15 residues. The CDR3 loop is CASSYSSGPFNEQFF. Written as DNA, the CDR3 is TGTGCCAGCAGTTACTCGTCAGGGCCCTTCAATGAGCAGTTCTTC.

The J gene is TRBJ2-3, the V gene TRBV9; 11 nucleotides agree with TRBD2. V lost 0 bases, J lost 3 bases, and 9 bases stayed unmatched. Germline loops: CDR1 SGDLS, CDR2 YYNGEE. The CDR3 is 18 amino acids. CDR3 loop: CASSVAYSLAGGTDTQYF. In nucleotides, the CDR3 is TGTGCCAGCAGCGTAGCTTATAGTCTAGCGGGAGGTACAGATACGCAGTATTTT.

The rearrangement uses TRBV5-1 and TRBJ2-6; a possible D gene is TRBD1 (6 bases). The germline V gene encodes CDR1 SGHRS and CDR2 YFSETQ. The V end was cut by 2 bases, the J end by 0 bases, with 15 bases between. The CDR3 totals 18 residues. The CDR3 region is CASSFPATGTSGANVLTF. The CDR3, as DNA: TGCGCCAGCAGCTTCCCTGCCACAGGGACCTCTGGGGCCAACGTCCTGACTTTC.

The chain carries TRBV27 and TRBJ1-1; maybe TRBD1 (5 bases). Trimming left V 7 bases short and J 7 bases short, with 13 bases between. This CDR3 has 12 amino acids. Germline CDR1 is MNHEY and CDR2 is SMNVEV (reference sequence). CDR3 in DNA: TGTGCCAGCAAGGGGTTGGAGGATGAAGCTTTCTTT. As protein: CASKGLEDEAFF.

The chain employs TRBV6-1 and TRBJ1-2; 9 bases are a match to TRBD1. The CDR3 contains 16 residues. CDR1 and CDR2 from the germline V gene are MNHNS and SASEGT. V lost 0 bases, J lost 4 bases, and 6 bases stayed unmatched. CDR3 DNA: TGTGCCAGCAGTGAAGCGAGGGGGACAGGGATCTATGGCTACACCTTC. Its translation: CASSEARGTGIYGYTF.